What follows are 19 T cell receptor beta chains derived from one specimen sequenced in a study of radiation and T cells in renal cell carcinoma. TCRdb's copy holds only in-frame clones and misses some; the assay was immunoSEQ multiplex PCR. The sample holds about 120,000 clones, about 81% seen once. Time point indicated: blood 2 weeks post-SBRT. The treatment: 15 Gy SBRT to primary tumor, nephrectomy 4 weeks later. This specimen was blood, taken from a patient whose treatment included radiotherapy and nephrectomy. All receptors derive from a woman aged 55-69 years with renal cell carcinoma.

The chain combines TRBV19 with TRBJ1-3, with D unclear. The V gene lost 5 bases and the J gene lost 2 bases, with 7 bases spanning the gap. This CDR3 has 13 amino acids. Looked up from germline, CDR1 is LNHDA and CDR2 is SQIVND (reference sequence). The CDR3 is CASSSEAGNTIYF. The CDR3 coding sequence is TGTGCCAGTAGTTCGGAAGCTGGAAACACCATATATTTT.

The rearrangement uses TRBV7-2 and TRBJ2-3; 7 bases fit TRBD2. This CDR3 is built from 15 residues. With V trimmed by 2 bases and J by 6 bases, 8 bases remained unmatched. From germline, CDR1 is SGHTA and CDR2 FQGNSA. CDR3 nucleotides: TGTGCCAGCAGCTTACTGGGTCGGGGGGACGATACGCAGTATTTT. It is translated as CASSLLGRGDDTQYF.

This clone was counted between two and nine times. This chain connects TRBV27 to TRBJ1-1; TRBD1 might be the D (5 bases). Germline V gene sequence: CDR1 MNHEY, CDR2 SMNVEV (reference sequence). There are 13 residues in the CDR3. Deletions cut 5 bases from V and 7 bases from J, with 14 bases between. CDR3 residues: CASSHSRDGEAFF. Here the CDR3 DNA reads TGTGCCAGCAGTCACTCCCGGGACGGTGAAGCTTTCTTT.

The chain recombines TRBV5-1 with TRBJ1-1; D is unclear. Per germline, CDR1 SGHRS and CDR2 YFSETQ. V was cut by 0 bases and J by 0 bases, with 12 bases left in between. This CDR3 has 16 residues. The DNA of the CDR3 is TGCGCCAGCAGCTTGGAAGGTCTGGGAATGAACACTGAAGCTTTCTTT. Translating it yields CASSLEGLGMNTEAFF.

The chain employs TRBV13 and TRBJ1-4, with D uncertain. Trimming left V 3 bases short and J 4 bases short, with 9 bases between. Germline values: CDR1 PRHDT, CDR2 FYEKMQ (reference sequence). This CDR3 has 14 residues. CDR3 nucleotides: TGTGCCAGCAGCTTTTCCAGGTTTAATGAAAAACTGTTTTTT. This gives the protein CASSFSRFNEKLFF.

This clone was counted once. This chain uses TRBV28 with TRBJ2-3, with 7 bases matching TRBD2. The CDR3 consists of 14 residues. V trimming: 2 bases; J trimming: 5 bases; junction bases outside the gene matches: 4. The germline V gene encodes CDR1 MDHEN and CDR2 SYDVKM. As DNA, the CDR3 is TGTGCCAGCAGTTTACCCGGGGGGTTAGATACGCAGTATTTT. It is translated as CASSLPGGLDTQYF.

The table lists this clone with a count of one. The chain links TRBV7-2 to TRBJ2-7; TRBD1 might be the D (6 bases). CDR1 is SGHTA, CDR2 FQGNSA, per germline. This CDR3 has 12 amino acids. V was trimmed by 4 bases and J by 7 bases, leaving 11 bases between them. The CDR3 nucleotides are TGTGCCAGCAGCTGGAGTCAGGGGGAGCAGTACTTC. Translation: CASSWSQGEQYF. The variable domain in full, with the rest retrieved from reference TRBV7-2 and TRBJ2-7, is GAGVSQSPSNKVTEKGKDVELRCDPISGHTALYWYRQSLGQGLEFLIYFQGNSAPDKSGLPSDRFSAERTGGSVSTLTIQRTQQEDSAVYLCASSWSQGEQYFGPGTRLTVT.

This clone has only a few counts. This sequence joins TRBV5-1 and TRBJ1-2, with 11 bases lining up with TRBD1. V lost 4 bases and J lost 2; bases outside the gene matches: 7. The V gene's germline CDR1 is SGHRS and CDR2 YFSETQ. There are 16 residues in the CDR3. The CDR3 nucleotides read TGCGCCAGCAGCCCGGAAGGACAGGGGGCCAACTATGGCTACACCTTC. Translation: CASSPEGQGANYGYTF. Full variable domain (rest looked up from reference TRBV5-1 and TRBJ1-2): KAGVTQTPRYLIKTRGQQVTLSCSPISGHRSVSWYQQTPGQGLQFLFEYFSETQRNKGNFPGRFSGRQFSNSRSEMNVSTLELGDSALYLCASSPEGQGANYGYTFGSGTRLTVV.

The chain employs TRBV6-1 and TRBJ2-1; tentative D call: TRBD1 (6 bases). This CDR3 is 12 amino acids long. Germline CDR1 reads MNHNS; CDR2 reads SASEGT. V shed 7 bases and J shed 8 bases, with 12 bases lying between them. The CDR3: CASINRVDEQFF. Written as DNA, the CDR3 is TGTGCCAGCATCAACAGGGTCGATGAGCAGTTCTTC.

This clone was seen just once. J is TRBJ1-2 and V is TRBV7-2; maybe TRBD1 (6 bases). V shed 5 bases and J shed 7 bases, with 20 bases lying between them. Germline CDR1 is SGHTA and CDR2 is FQGNSA. The CDR3 runs to 15 residues. CDR3 amino acids: CASSITGGARFGYTF. The CDR3 coding sequence is TGTGCCAGCAGCATAACGGGGGGCGCGAGATTTGGCTACACCTTC.

The rearrangement uses TRBV5-8 and TRBJ2-7; possibly TRBD1 for D (6 bases). Germline-derived CDR1 and CDR2 are SGHTS and YDEGEE. There are 17 residues in the CDR3. V was trimmed by 2 bases and J by 3 bases, leaving 21 bases between them. The CDR3 sequence is CASSFYRFGDTFYEQYF. Here the CDR3 DNA reads TGTGCCAGCAGCTTTTATCGGTTCGGGGACACCTTCTACGAGCAGTACTTC.

The chain employs TRBV11-2 and TRBJ1-2; TRBD1 might be the D (6 bases). The CDR3 is 15 amino acids. V lost 4 bases and J lost 8, with 20 bases in between. Germline values: CDR1 SGHAT, CDR2 FQNNGV. The DNA for the CDR3 is TGTGCCAGCAGCTCCCTCAGGGGCGTACCTAGGGGCTACACCTTC. Amino acids: CASSSLRGVPRGYTF.

This chain links TRBV19 with TRBJ2-1, with TRBD2 matching over 11 bases. The CDR3 runs to 17 residues. CDR1 is LNHDA, CDR2 SQIVND, per germline (reference sequence). V shed 1 base, J shed 6 bases, and the junction held 8 bases outside the gene matches. The CDR3 region is CASSIGITSGSFNEQFF. CDR3 nucleotides: TGTGCCAGTAGTATAGGCATTACTAGCGGGAGCTTCAATGAGCAGTTCTTC.

This clone was seen a few times. The V call is TRBV2, the J call TRBJ2-5, with 13 bases identical to TRBD2. J gave up 8 bases and V 7 bases, and 7 bases lay outside the gene matches. This CDR3 has 14 amino acids. Germline loops: CDR1 SNHLY, CDR2 FYNNEI. DNA of the CDR3: TGTGCCAGCACACTAAGGACTAGCGGGAGAACCCAGTACTTC. This gives the protein CASTLRTSGRTQYF.

This chain uses TRBV5-1 with TRBJ1-2; possibly TRBD1 for D (5 bases). Germline values: CDR1 SGHRS, CDR2 YFSETQ. The CDR3 has 14 amino acids. Trimming took 0 bases from V and 4 from J, leaving 10 bases between them. CDR3 region: CASSLEPGTYGYTF. The CDR3 DNA reads as TGCGCCAGCAGCTTGGAACCGGGGACCTATGGCTACACCTTC.

This clone showed up just a few times. The chain is built from TRBV29-1 and TRBJ1-1, with 8 positions matching TRBD1. CDR1 and CDR2 (germline): SQVTM, ANQGSEA. The CDR3 sequence is 13 residues long. With V trimmed by 2 bases and J by 4 bases, 3 bases remained unmatched. CDR3: CSVEQGATTEAFF. The CDR3 DNA is TGCAGCGTTGAACAGGGGGCAACCACTGAAGCTTTCTTT.

The chain has TRBV9 and TRBJ2-2, with 10 bases identical to TRBD2. This CDR3 has 16 residues. V was pared by 4 bases and J by 4 bases, with 7 bases of the junction left unmatched. Germline CDR1 SGDLS, CDR2 YYNGEE. The CDR3 DNA reads TGTGCCAGCAGCTCCCTAGCGGGAGTGAGCACCGGGGAGCTGTTTTTT. This translates into CASSSLAGVSTGELFF.

The chain recombines TRBV11-2 with TRBJ2-3; maybe TRBD2 (5 bases). V was trimmed by 0 bases and J by 3 bases, leaving 19 bases between them. This CDR3 contains 18 residues. Germline loops: CDR1 SGHAT, CDR2 FQNNGV. The CDR3: CASSLDVSEGRLTDTQYF. In nucleotides, the CDR3 is TGTGCCAGCAGCTTAGATGTGAGCGAGGGCCGATTGACAGATACGCAGTATTTT.

V usage is TRBV9 and J usage is TRBJ1-4; the D gene is possibly TRBD1 (5 bases). The CDR3 extends over 16 amino acids. V was shortened by 4 bases and J by 7 bases, with 20 bases between the two germline ends. Per the germline V gene, CDR1 is SGDLS and CDR2 is YYNGEE. The CDR3 is CASSTLGTDKGEKLFF. As DNA, the CDR3 is TGTGCCAGCAGCACCCTTGGGACGGATAAGGGTGAAAAACTGTTTTTT.